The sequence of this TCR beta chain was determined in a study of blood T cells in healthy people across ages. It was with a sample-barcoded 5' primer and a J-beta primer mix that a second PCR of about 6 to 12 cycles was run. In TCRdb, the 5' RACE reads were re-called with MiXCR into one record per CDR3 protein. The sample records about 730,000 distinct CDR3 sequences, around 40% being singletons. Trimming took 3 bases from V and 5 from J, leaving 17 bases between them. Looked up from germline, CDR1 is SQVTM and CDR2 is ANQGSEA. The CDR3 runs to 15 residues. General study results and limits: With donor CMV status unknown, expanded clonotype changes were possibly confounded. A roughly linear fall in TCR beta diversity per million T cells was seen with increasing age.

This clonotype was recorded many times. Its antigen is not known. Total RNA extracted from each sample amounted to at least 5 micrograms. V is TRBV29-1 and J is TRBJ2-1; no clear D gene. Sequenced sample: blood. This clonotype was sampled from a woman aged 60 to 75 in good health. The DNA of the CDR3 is TGCAGCGTTGACCTCCCATGGGCCCAGCACAATGAGCAGTTCTTC. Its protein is CSVDLPWAQHNEQFF.